The entry that follows covers one T cell receptor (beta chain) sequence. This entry is derived from a study of OX40 agonist ivuxolimab in advanced cancers. The CDR3 sequence is 13 residues long. The ends were cut back, 10 bases at V and 0 bases at J, with 12 bases in the middle. The germline V gene has CDR1 MNHNS and CDR2 SASEGT. Profiled with immunoSEQ multiplex PCR; TCRdb holds only in-frame clones, not every one. The sample has about 61,000 clones, approximately 90% seen once. This chain links TRBV6-1 with TRBJ2-5; D not resolved. The clonotype originates from an adult with an advanced solid tumor such as melanoma, head and neck, liver or kidney cancer. The specimen was CD4+ or CD8+ T cells sorted from blood, collected in a trial of the OX40 agonist ivuxolimab. CDR3 residues: CATLGRNQETQYF. CDR3 nucleotides: TGTGCCACCCTGGGCAGGAACCAAGAGACCCAGTACTTC.